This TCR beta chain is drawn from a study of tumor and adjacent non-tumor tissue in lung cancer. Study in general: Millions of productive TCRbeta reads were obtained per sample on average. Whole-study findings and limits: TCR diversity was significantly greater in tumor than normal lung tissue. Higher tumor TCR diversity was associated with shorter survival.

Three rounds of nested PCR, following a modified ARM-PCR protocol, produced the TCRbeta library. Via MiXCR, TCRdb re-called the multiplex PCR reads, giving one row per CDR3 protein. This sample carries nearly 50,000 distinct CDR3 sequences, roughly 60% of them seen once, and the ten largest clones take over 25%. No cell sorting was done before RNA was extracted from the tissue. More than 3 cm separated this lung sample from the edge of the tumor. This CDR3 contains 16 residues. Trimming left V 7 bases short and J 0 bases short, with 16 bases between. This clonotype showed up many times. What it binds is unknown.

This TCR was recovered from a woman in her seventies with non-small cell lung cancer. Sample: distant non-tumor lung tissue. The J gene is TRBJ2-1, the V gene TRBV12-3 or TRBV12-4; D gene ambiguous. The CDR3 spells CASKSRRRSSYNEQFF. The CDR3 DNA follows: TGTGCCAGCAAATCTCGGCGGAGAAGCTCCTACAATGAGCAGTTCTTC.